This T cell receptor (beta chain) was sequenced in a study of cytomegalovirus exposure and HLA in healthy donors. Germline CDR1 is MNHNS and CDR2 is SASEGT. V was shortened by 2 bases and J by 2 bases, with 7 bases between the two germline ends. The length of the CDR3 is 13 residues. With regard to this clone: Its antigen remains unknown.

General study points: Reports showed the classifier diagnosing cytomegalovirus status with high specificity and sensitivity.

Using immunoSEQ multiplex PCR, the repertoire was profiled, and TCRdb retains in-frame clones only, with some absent. Of some 150,000 clones in the sample, roughly 90% were seen once. The sequenced sample consisted of PBMCs. This rearrangement joins TRBV6-1 to TRBJ2-7; no clear D gene. The TCR was taken from a young man in good health and CMV-seropositive. In DNA form, the CDR3 reads TGTGCCAGCAGTGAATCTATCGCCTACGAGCAGTACTTC. Translated: CASSESIAYEQYF.